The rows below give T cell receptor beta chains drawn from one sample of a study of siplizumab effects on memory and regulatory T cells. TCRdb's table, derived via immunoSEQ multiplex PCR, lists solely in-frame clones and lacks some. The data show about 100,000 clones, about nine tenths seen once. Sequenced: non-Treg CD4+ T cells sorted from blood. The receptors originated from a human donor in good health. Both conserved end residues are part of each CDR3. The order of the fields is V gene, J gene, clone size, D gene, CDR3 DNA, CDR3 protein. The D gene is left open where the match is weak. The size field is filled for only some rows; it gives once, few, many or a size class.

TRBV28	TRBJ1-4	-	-	TGTGCCAGCAGTTTTCGAGGGCGCGAGGAAAAACTGTTTTTT	CASSFRGREEKLFF
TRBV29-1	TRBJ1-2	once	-	TGCAGCGTTGACTTAGTGGAGCACCATGGCTACACCTTC	CSVDLVEHHGYTF
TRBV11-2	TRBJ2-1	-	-	TGTGCCAGCAGCTTAGCCTGGAACTCGGGAGAGCAGTTCTTC	CASSLAWNSGEQFF
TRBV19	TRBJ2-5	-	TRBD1	TGTGCCAGTAGTACGGGACAGGGGCGGGAGACCCAGTACTTC	CASSTGQGRETQYF
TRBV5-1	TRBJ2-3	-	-	TGCGCCAGCAGTCTCTCAGGGTACACAGATACGCAGTATTTT	CASSLSGYTDTQYF
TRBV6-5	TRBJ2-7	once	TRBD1	TGTGCCAGCAGTAGAGGAGGACAGGGGGCGTACGAGCAGTACTTC	CASSRGGQGAYEQYF
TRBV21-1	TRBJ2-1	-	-	TGTGCCAGCAGCCTCCGGGACAGGGGGCACGAGCAGTTCTTC	CASSLRDRGHEQFF
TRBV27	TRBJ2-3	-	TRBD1	TGTGCCAGCAGTCTGGACAGGGGTACAGATACGCAGTATTTT	CASSLDRGTDTQYF
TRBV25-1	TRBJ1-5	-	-	TGTGCCAGCAGTAGGCCAGGACCCAATCAGCCCCAGCATTTT	CASSRPGPNQPQHF
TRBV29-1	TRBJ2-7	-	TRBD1	TGCAGCGTTGGAGACAGGGGTGGAGAGCAGTACTTC	CSVGDRGGEQYF
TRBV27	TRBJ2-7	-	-	TGTGCCAGCAGTACCCAGTCCGGTAGTACCTACGAGCAGTACTTC	CASSTQSGSTYEQYF
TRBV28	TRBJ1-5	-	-	TGTGCCAGCAGTTCTACAGGGTTTGGAAAAAATCAGCCCCAGCATTTT	CASSSTGFGKNQPQHF
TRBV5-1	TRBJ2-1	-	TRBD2	TGCGCCAGCATTCTGACTAGCGGGAGCAATGAGCAGTTCTTC	CASILTSGSNEQFF
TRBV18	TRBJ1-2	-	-	TGTGCCAGCTCAAGATCCCATAATAACTATGGCTACACCTTC	CASSRSHNNYGYTF
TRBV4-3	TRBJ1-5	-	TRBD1	TGCGCCAGCAAACAGGGGGCTCTTCAGCCCCAGCATTTT	CASKQGALQPQHF
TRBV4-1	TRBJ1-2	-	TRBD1	TGCGCCAGCAGCCAAGCTGACAGGGAGACAAATGGCTACACCTTC	CASSQADRETNGYTF
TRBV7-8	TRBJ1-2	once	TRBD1	TGTGCCAGCAGCTCAAGACAGGGTCGGGCCTATGGCTACACCTTC	CASSSRQGRAYGYTF
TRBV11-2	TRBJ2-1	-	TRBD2	TGTGCCAGCAGTTTTATTAGCGGGACCTATGAGCAGTTCTTC	CASSFISGTYEQFF
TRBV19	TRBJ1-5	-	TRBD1	TGTGCCAGTAGTCCTCGACAGGGGCACCAACCCCAGCATTTT	CASSPRQGHQPQHF
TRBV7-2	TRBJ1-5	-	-	TGTGCCAGCAGCTTAGCCCTAAATCAGCCCCAGCATTTT	CASSLALNQPQHF
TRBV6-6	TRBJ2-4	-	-	TGTGCCAGCAGACCTCCCCGGGACACCTCTGTAGGCATTCAGTACTTC	CASRPPRDTSVGIQYF
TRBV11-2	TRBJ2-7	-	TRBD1	TGTGCCAGCAGCTTAGAAATCCGGGCAGGGGGTTACGAGCAGTACTTC	CASSLEIRAGGYEQYF
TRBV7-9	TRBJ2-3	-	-	TGTGCCAGCAGCTCCGGGACGGGCACCAGCACAGATACGCAGTATTTT	CASSSGTGTSTDTQYF
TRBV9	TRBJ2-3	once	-	TGTGCCAGCAGCGCCTTAGCGGCACCCACAGATACGCAGTATTTT	CASSALAAPTDTQYF
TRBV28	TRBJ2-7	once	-	TGTGCCAGCAGTTTGTGGCGGGGCCTCTCCTACGAGCAGTACTTC	CASSLWRGLSYEQYF
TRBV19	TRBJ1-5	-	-	TGTGCCAGTAGTATAAAGGACAGCTACAATCAGCCCCAGCATTTT	CASSIKDSYNQPQHF
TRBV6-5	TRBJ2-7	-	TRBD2	TGTGCCAGCAGCGCTAGCGGGAGCTACGAGCAGTACTTC	CASSASGSYEQYF
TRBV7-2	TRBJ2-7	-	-	TGTGCCAGCAGCTTATCCCGAGGGGTGGGGGGCTACGAGCAGTACTTC	CASSLSRGVGGYEQYF
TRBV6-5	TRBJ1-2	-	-	TGTGCCAGCAGTACCTTGCGGGGGGGGGATGTCGTCTACACCTTC	CASSTLRGGDVVYTF
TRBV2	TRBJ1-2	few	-	TGTGCCAGCAGTGAAGACTATGGCTACACCTTC	CASSEDYGYTF
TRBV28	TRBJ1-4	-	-	TGTGCCAGCAGTTTTTTCACAACTAATGAAAAACTGTTTTTT	CASSFFTTNEKLFF
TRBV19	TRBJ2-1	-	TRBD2	TGTGCCAGTAGTACCCTAGGGAGCGGGGGTAAGGACAATGAGCAGTTCTTC	CASSTLGSGGKDNEQFF
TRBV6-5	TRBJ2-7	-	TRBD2	TGTGCCAGCAGTTACTCCCGGACTAGCGGGGGGGTCGAGCAGTACTTC	CASSYSRTSGGVEQYF
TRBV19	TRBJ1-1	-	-	TGTGCCAGTAGTAAACCTGCAGGGAAAGGGTACACTGAAGCTTTCTTT	CASSKPAGKGYTEAFF
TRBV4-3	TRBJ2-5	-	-	TGCGCCAGCAGCCATGATTTCCGGGGTCGGGTAGGGACCCAGTACTTC	CASSHDFRGRVGTQYF
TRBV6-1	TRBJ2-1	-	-	TGTGCCAGCAGTGTAAGCGGCGATGAGCAGTTCTTC	CASSVSGDEQFF
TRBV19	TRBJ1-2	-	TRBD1	TGTGCCAGTAGTAGACTGACCGGGACAGGGAAAAACTATGGCTACACCTTC	CASSRLTGTGKNYGYTF
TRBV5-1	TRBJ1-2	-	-	TGCGCCAGCAGCTTTAATCGACAGAACTATGGCTACACCTTC	CASSFNRQNYGYTF
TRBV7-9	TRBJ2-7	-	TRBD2	TGTGCCAGCAGCCGGGGACTAGCGGGAGTGCTGTACTTC	CASSRGLAGVLYF
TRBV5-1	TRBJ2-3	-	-	TGCGCCAGCAGCTTGGAGAATCCCCAAGATACGCAGTATTTT	CASSLENPQDTQYF
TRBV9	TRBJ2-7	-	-	TGTGCCAGCAGCGTAGTTGACAACTCCTACGAGCAGTACTTC	CASSVVDNSYEQYF
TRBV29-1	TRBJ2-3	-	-	TGCAGCGTTGAGTCCACAGATACGCAGTATTTT	CSVESTDTQYF
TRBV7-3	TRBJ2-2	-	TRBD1	TGTGCCAGCAGCCCCCAAGGGACAGCGAACACCGGGGAGCTGTTTTTT	CASSPQGTANTGELFF
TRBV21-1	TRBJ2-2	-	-	TGTGCCAGCAGCAGAGACATAACCGGGACACGAATGTTTAACACCGGGGAGCTGTTTTTT	CASSRDITGTRMFNTGELFF
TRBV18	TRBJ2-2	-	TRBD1	TGTGCCAGCTCACCATCGAACAGGGGGCAAAACACCGGGGAGCTGTTTTTT	CASSPSNRGQNTGELFF